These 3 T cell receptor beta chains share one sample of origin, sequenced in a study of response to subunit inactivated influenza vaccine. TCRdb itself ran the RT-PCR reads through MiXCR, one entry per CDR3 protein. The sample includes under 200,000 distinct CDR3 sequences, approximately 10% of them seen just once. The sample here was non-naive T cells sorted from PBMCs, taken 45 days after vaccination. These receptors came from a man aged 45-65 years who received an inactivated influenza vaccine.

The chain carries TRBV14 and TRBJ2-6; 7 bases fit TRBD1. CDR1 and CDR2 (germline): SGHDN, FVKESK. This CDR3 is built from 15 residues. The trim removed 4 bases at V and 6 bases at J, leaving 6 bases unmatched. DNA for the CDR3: TGTGCCAGCAGCCGGGACAGCAATTCGGCCAACGTCCTGACTTTC. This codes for CASSRDSNSANVLTF.

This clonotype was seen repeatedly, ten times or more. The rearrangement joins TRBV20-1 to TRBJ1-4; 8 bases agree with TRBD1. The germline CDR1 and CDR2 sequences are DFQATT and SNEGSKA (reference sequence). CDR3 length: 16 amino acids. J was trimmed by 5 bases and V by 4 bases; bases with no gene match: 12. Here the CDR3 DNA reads TGCAGTGCTACCGGACAGGGCCGCGAAGTGAATGAAAAACTGTTTTTT. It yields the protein CSATGQGREVNEKLFF.

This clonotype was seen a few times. The DNA for the CDR3 is TGCAGTGCTAGCCCCCGCCCCGGGACGCGAAGAGGTGGGGGCTACACCTTC. It specifies CSASPRPGTRRGGGYTF. The chain recombines TRBV20-1 with TRBJ1-2, with D possibly TRBD1 on 5 matching bases. The ends were cut back, 3 bases at V and 8 bases at J, with 28 bases in the middle. Germline V gene lookup returns CDR1 DFQATT and CDR2 SNEGSKA (reference sequence). The CDR3 length is 17 residues.